The clone carrying this T cell receptor beta chain came up a few times. The antigen is not known. The sample is drawn from a study of early T cells in non-severe SARS-CoV-2 infection. Across the study: Bulk RNA taken from unsorted whole blood was sequenced, leaving chains unpaired.

Regarding the study as a whole: VDJdb matching, biased toward anti-spike CD8 responses, missed private and CD4 specificities.

The V gene end was trimmed by 0 bases and the J gene end by 4 bases; junction bases not matched to a gene: 7. The CDR3 length is 16 residues. The germline CDR1 and CDR2 sequences are LGHNA and YSLEER. Individual cDNA molecules received unique molecular identifiers. TCRdb redid the calling of the 5' RACE reads with MiXCR, one entry per CDR3 protein. This sample has 45,000 to 55,000 distinct CDR3 sequences, with more than 5.5% found just once. The receptor was isolated from an adult who was a healthcare worker with PCR-confirmed SARS-CoV-2 infection or an uninfected control (not recorded which). The starting material was whole blood, obtained at baseline. The chain uses TRBV4-3 and TRBJ2-3; 7 nucleotides match TRBD2. For the CDR3, the DNA is TGCGCCAGCAGCCAAGAGAGCGGGACCATCCCAGATACGCAGTATTTT. Translated: CASSQESGTIPDTQYF.